The rows below give T cell receptor beta chains drawn from one sample of a study of cytomegalovirus exposure and HLA in healthy donors. The protocol was immunoSEQ multiplex PCR, while the TCRdb copy is restricted to in-frame clones and leaves out a portion. The data show about 180,000 clones, with 85% seen just once and about 15% held by the top ten. The sample comprised PBMCs. Every receptor here comes from a man younger than 35 in good health and CMV-seropositive. Both conserved end residues are part of each CDR3. A D gene is named only where the DNA matches it firmly. Only some rows state a clone size, as once, few, many or a class for expanded clones.

v_gene: TRBV27
abundance: .
j_gene: TRBJ2-5
d_gene: .
CDR3aa: CASSLGAGDRETQYF
CDR3nt: TGTGCCAGCAGTCTGGGGGCAGGGGATAGGGAGACCCAGTACTTC

v_gene: TRBV19
abundance: .
j_gene: TRBJ2-7
d_gene: TRBD1
CDR3aa: CASSRGTGTYEQYF
CDR3nt: TGTGCCAGTAGCCGCGGGACAGGGACCTACGAGCAGTACTTC

v_gene: TRBV19
abundance: .
j_gene: TRBJ2-2
d_gene: .
CDR3aa: CASSTWDTDNTGELFF
CDR3nt: TGTGCCAGTAGTACCTGGGACACTGATAACACCGGGGAGCTGTTTTTT

v_gene: TRBV5-1
abundance: .
j_gene: TRBJ2-5
d_gene: .
CDR3aa: CASSLSNTEETQYF
CDR3nt: TGCGCCAGCAGCTTAAGTAACACCGAAGAGACCCAGTACTTC

v_gene: TRBV29-1
abundance: once
j_gene: TRBJ2-3
d_gene: TRBD2
CDR3aa: CSSSSGGGTDTQYF
CDR3nt: TGCAGCTCCTCTAGCGGGGGGGGCACAGATACGCAGTATTTT

v_gene: TRBV5-6
abundance: .
j_gene: TRBJ2-7
d_gene: TRBD2
CDR3aa: CASSLEKAGTYEQYF
CDR3nt: TGTGCCAGCAGCTTGGAAAAAGCGGGGACCTACGAGCAGTACTTC

v_gene: TRBV4-1
abundance: .
j_gene: TRBJ1-4
d_gene: .
CDR3aa: CASSQGQGRANEKLFF
CDR3nt: TGCGCCAGCAGCCAAGGCCAGGGGAGGGCTAATGAAAAACTGTTTTTT

v_gene: TRBV6-5
abundance: .
j_gene: TRBJ2-5
d_gene: .
CDR3aa: CASSYSINSRETQYF
CDR3nt: TGTGCCAGCAGTTACTCGATTAACTCCCGGGAGACCCAGTACTTC

v_gene: TRBV18
abundance: few
j_gene: TRBJ2-6
d_gene: .
CDR3aa: CASSPSISGANVLTF
CDR3nt: TGTGCCAGCTCACCGAGCATCTCTGGGGCCAACGTCCTGACTTTC

v_gene: TRBV28
abundance: .
j_gene: TRBJ2-7
d_gene: TRBD2
CDR3aa: CASSFLTSVSSYEQYF
CDR3nt: TGTGCCAGCAGTTTCTTGACTAGCGTTAGCTCCTACGAGCAGTACTTC

v_gene: TRBV29-1
abundance: .
j_gene: TRBJ2-7
d_gene: .
CDR3aa: CSVLQGAYEQYF
CDR3nt: TGCAGCGTCCTACAGGGTGCCTACGAGCAGTACTTC

v_gene: TRBV7-8
abundance: .
j_gene: TRBJ2-3
d_gene: .
CDR3aa: CASSLAGMDTQYF
CDR3nt: TGTGCCAGCAGCTTGGCAGGGATGGATACGCAGTATTTT

v_gene: TRBV5-1
abundance: .
j_gene: TRBJ1-1
d_gene: .
CDR3aa: CASSLKYTLTEAFF
CDR3nt: TGCGCCAGCAGCTTGAAGTACACCCTCACTGAAGCTTTCTTT

v_gene: TRBV18
abundance: once
j_gene: TRBJ2-5
d_gene: .
CDR3aa: CASSPNIQETQYF
CDR3nt: TGTGCCAGCTCACCGAACATTCAAGAGACCCAGTACTTC

v_gene: TRBV14
abundance: once
j_gene: TRBJ1-3
d_gene: .
CDR3aa: CASSQEGSSGNTIYF
CDR3nt: TGTGCCAGCAGCCAAGAGGGCTCCTCTGGAAACACCATATATTTT

v_gene: TRBV10-1
abundance: .
j_gene: TRBJ2-3
d_gene: .
CDR3aa: CASSESKSQFTDTQYF
CDR3nt: TGCGCCAGCAGTGAGTCGAAAAGTCAGTTCACAGATACGCAGTATTTT

v_gene: TRBV2
abundance: .
j_gene: TRBJ2-7
d_gene: .
CDR3aa: CASGRADGYEQYF
CDR3nt: TGTGCCAGCGGGAGAGCAGACGGCTACGAGCAGTACTTC

v_gene: TRBV11-2
abundance: .
j_gene: TRBJ1-2
d_gene: .
CDR3aa: CASSPTTLRGRDYGYTF
CDR3nt: TGTGCCAGCAGCCCCACAACCTTGCGTGGCAGGGACTATGGCTACACCTTC